The 8 T cell receptor beta chains listed next were all sequenced from one sample in a study of immune evolution from preneoplasia to lung adenocarcinoma. Only in-frame clones appear in the TCRdb table, and some are missing; sequencing was by immunoSEQ multiplex PCR. Among about 2,700 clones listed, 84% were seen once. The sequenced sample was FFPE atypical adenomatous hyperplasia tissue from the lung. Indicated subset: atypical adenomatous hyperplasia (AAH), lung preneoplasia. The source of these receptors is a person aged 70 to 79 with lung adenocarcinoma.

The chain uses TRBV10-3 and TRBJ1-1, with D uncertain. CDR3 length: 11 amino acids. The V and J ends lost 6 bases and 3 bases respectively, with 5 bases between them. Looked up from germline, CDR1 is ENHRY and CDR2 is SYGVKD. CDR3 in DNA: TGTGCCATCAGGGAAGACACTGAAGCTTTCTTT. The encoded protein is CAIREDTEAFF.

The chain links TRBV18 to TRBJ1-5; D unclear. The CDR3 loop spans 12 amino acids. CDR1 and CDR2 from the germline V gene are KGHSH and LQKENI. The V end lost 2 bases, the J end lost 5 bases, and 4 bases lay between the germline ends. In DNA, the CDR3 is TGTGCCAGCTCACCAGGGGATCAGCCCCAGCATTTT. This sequence encodes CASSPGDQPQHF.

This clone has more than one count but fewer than ten. CDR3 coding DNA: TGCAGCGTCGTGGGCCCCAGGGTTCAGAGCTATGGCTACACCTTC. Its translation is CSVVGPRVQSYGYTF. V is TRBV29-1 and J is TRBJ1-2; the D gene is possibly TRBD1 (5 bases). The CDR3 has 15 amino acids. The germline V and J ends were trimmed by 6 bases and 4 bases, with 21 bases remaining between them. Germline V gene sequence: CDR1 SQVTM, CDR2 ANQGSEA.

The chain links TRBV9 to TRBJ2-1; TRBD2 matches 8 bases. The ends lost 3 bases at V and 5 bases at J; junction bases unmatched: 10. The CDR3 loop spans 16 amino acids. Per the germline V gene, CDR1 is SGDLS and CDR2 is YYNGEE. CDR3 DNA sequence: TGTGCCAGCAGCGATCGGACTAGCCGGACGAACAATGAGCAGTTCTTC. It translates to CASSDRTSRTNNEQFF.

The J gene is TRBJ2-2, the V gene TRBV7-3, with D tentatively TRBD1 (6 bases). Germline CDR1 and CDR2: SGHTA and FQGTGA. The CDR3 spans 15 residues. V was clipped by 2 bases and J by 7 bases, with 14 bases between them. Here the CDR3 DNA reads TGTGCCAGCAGCTTAGGTCCAGGGGCTGGCGGGGAGCTGTTTTTT. Protein product: CASSLGPGAGGELFF.

The chain has TRBV7-6 and TRBJ2-2, with TRBD2 matching over 13 bases. This CDR3 region has 15 residues. Germline values: CDR1 SGHVS, CDR2 FNYEAQ. Germline trimming cut 5 bases from V and 5 bases from J; bases unmatched to any gene: 2. The CDR3 DNA follows: TGTGCCAGCAGCCAACTAGCGGGAGGGACCGGGGAGCTGTTTTTT. It codes for CASSQLAGGTGELFF.

This clone was detected only once. The J gene is TRBJ2-7, the V gene TRBV4-2; the D is unclear. The CDR3 has 14 amino acids. Per germline, CDR1 LGHNA and CDR2 YNFKEQ. The V and J ends lost 0 bases and 5 bases respectively, with 11 bases between them. The DNA of the CDR3 is TGTGCCAGCAGCCAAGAGGTCCATCCGAACGAGCAGTACTTC. As protein: CASSQEVHPNEQYF.

The chain joins TRBV10-3 to TRBJ2-1; D perhaps matches TRBD2 (6 bases). The V end was cut by 11 bases, the J end by 2 bases, with 13 bases between. The germline CDR1 and CDR2 sequences are ENHRY and SYGVKD. The CDR3 runs 13 residues. In DNA, the CDR3 is TGTGCCGCAGGTAGCGGTGCCTACAATGAGCAGTTCTTC. Translating it yields CAAGSGAYNEQFF.